This T cell receptor (beta chain) comes out of a study of cytomegalovirus exposure and HLA in healthy donors. The CDR3 consists of 13 residues. V lost 7 bases, J lost 0 bases, and 1 base stayed unmatched. Germline loops: CDR1 SNHLY, CDR2 FYNNEI. This clone showed up just once. Each donor was healthy, and each was a bone marrow donor. The PCR contained 60 Vbeta and 13 Jbeta primers. Sequencing was performed with immunoSEQ multiplex PCR; in TCRdb, only in-frame clones are kept and a portion is missing. The data hold approximately 160,000 clones, with about 82% observed a single time. The source is a young woman in good health and CMV-seronegative. The gene calls are TRBV2 and TRBJ1-2; 8 bases are a match to TRBD1. Sequenced material: PBMCs. The CDR3 protein is CASKGQANYGYTF. In nucleotides, the CDR3 is TGTGCCAGCAAGGGACAGGCTAACTATGGCTACACCTTC.